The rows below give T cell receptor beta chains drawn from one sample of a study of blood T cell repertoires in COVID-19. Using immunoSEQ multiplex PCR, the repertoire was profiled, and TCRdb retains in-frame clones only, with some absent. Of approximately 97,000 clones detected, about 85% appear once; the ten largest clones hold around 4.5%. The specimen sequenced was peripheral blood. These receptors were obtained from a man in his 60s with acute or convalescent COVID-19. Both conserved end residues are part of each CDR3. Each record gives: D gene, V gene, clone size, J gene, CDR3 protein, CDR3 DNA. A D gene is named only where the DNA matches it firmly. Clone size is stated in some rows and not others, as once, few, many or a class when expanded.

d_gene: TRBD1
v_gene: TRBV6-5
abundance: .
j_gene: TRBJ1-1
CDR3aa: CASSHPPTGDTEAFF
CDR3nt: TGTGCCAGCAGTCACCCCCCGACAGGGGACACTGAAGCTTTCTTT

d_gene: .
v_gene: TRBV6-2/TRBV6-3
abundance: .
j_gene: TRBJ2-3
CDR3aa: CASSRPDSTDTQYF
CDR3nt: TGTGCCAGCAGTCGTCCGGACTCCACAGATACGCAGTATTTT

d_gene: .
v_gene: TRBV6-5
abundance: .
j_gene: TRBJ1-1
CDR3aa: CASRVPQMNTEAFF
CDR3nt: TGTGCCAGCAGGGTACCACAGATGAACACTGAAGCTTTCTTT

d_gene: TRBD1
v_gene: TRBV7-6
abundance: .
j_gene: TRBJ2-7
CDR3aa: CASSLARTGTYEQYF
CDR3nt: TGTGCCAGCAGCTTAGCGCGGACAGGGACCTACGAGCAGTACTTC

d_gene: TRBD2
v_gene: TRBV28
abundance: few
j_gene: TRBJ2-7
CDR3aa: CASSLGREDEQYF
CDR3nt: TGTGCCAGCAGCCTCGGACGGGAGGACGAGCAGTACTTC

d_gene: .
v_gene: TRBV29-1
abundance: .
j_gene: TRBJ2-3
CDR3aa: CSVDSGNTDTQYF
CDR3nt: TGCAGCGTTGACAGCGGCAACACAGATACGCAGTATTTT

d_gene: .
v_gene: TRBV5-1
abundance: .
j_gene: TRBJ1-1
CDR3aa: CASSLVLATNTEAFF
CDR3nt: TGCGCCAGCAGCTTGGTGCTGGCAACGAACACTGAAGCTTTCTTT

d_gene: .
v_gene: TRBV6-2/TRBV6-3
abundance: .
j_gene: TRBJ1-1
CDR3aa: CASSYRSGQSNTEAFF
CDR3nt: TGTGCCAGCAGTTATAGATCCGGACAGAGTAACACTGAAGCTTTCTTT

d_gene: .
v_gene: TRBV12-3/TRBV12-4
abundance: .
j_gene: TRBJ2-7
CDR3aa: CASMGAHYEQYF
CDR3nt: TGTGCCAGCATGGGGGCGCACTACGAGCAGTACTTC

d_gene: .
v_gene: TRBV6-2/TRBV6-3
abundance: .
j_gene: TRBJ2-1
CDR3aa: CASSYWPGAVSEQFF
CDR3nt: TGTGCCAGCAGTTACTGGCCAGGGGCCGTTTCTGAGCAGTTCTTC

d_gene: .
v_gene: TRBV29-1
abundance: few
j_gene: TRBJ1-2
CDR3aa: CSVEDIGDSYTF
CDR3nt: TGCAGCGTTGAAGATATAGGGGACAGCTACACCTTC

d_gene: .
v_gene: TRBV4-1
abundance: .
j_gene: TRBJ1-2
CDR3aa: CASSQEEEGAYGYTF
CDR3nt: TGCGCCAGCAGCCAAGAAGAGGAGGGTGCCTATGGCTACACCTTC

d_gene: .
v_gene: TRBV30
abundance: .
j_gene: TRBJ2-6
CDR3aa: CAGQDYSGANVLTF
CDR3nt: TGTGCCGGCCAGGATTACTCTGGGGCCAACGTCCTGACTTTC

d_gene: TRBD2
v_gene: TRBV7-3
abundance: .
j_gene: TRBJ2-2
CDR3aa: CASSDSGLAGDTGELFF
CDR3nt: TGTGCCAGCAGCGATTCAGGGCTAGCGGGAGACACCGGGGAGCTGTTTTTT

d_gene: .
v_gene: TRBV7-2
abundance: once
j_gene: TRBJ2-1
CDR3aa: CASSFSSSYNEQFF
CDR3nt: TGTGCCAGCAGCTTCTCGAGCTCCTACAATGAGCAGTTCTTC

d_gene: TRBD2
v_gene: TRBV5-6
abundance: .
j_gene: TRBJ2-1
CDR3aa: CASSSFRLAMTLDEQFF
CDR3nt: TGTGCCAGCAGCTCTTTTAGACTAGCTATGACCCTGGATGAGCAGTTCTTC

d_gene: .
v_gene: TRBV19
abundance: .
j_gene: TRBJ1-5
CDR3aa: CASNRADVSNQPQHF
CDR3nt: TGTGCCAGTAACAGGGCGGACGTTAGCAATCAGCCCCAGCATTTT

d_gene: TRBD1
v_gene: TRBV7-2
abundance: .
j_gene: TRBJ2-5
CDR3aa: CASSRDRVQETQYF
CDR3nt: TGTGCCAGCAGCCGCGACAGGGTCCAAGAGACCCAGTACTTC

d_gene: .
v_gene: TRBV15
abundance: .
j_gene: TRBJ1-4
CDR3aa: CATSNGVANEKLFF
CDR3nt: TGTGCCACCAGCAACGGGGTCGCTAATGAAAAACTGTTTTTT

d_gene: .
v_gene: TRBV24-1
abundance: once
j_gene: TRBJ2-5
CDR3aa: CATSLTAEGETQYF
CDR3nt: TGTGCCACCAGTCTTACAGCCGAGGGAGAGACCCAGTACTTC

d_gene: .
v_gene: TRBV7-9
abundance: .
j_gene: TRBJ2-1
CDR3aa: CASSGLPWGVNEQFF
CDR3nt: TGTGCCAGCAGTGGGCTTCCCTGGGGGGTAAATGAGCAGTTCTTC

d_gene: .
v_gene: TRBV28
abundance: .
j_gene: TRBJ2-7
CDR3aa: CASALGLPYEQYF
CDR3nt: TGTGCCAGCGCCCTGGGGCTCCCCTACGAGCAGTACTTC